The 10 T cell receptor beta chains below were found in one sample sequenced in a study of T cell repertoires in cytomegalovirus infection. Each CDR3 protein gets one entry after TCRdb re-called the reads with MiXCR. The sample lists 740,000 or so distinct CDR3 sequences, 35% occurring once. Sequenced material: PBMCs. The receptors were gathered from a human donor in good health (CMV status not recorded). Some clones in this sample may be carry-over from other donors' samples.

V and J are TRBV5-1 and TRBJ1-3; D not resolved. CDR3 length equals 16 residues. Germline V gene sequence: CDR1 SGHRS, CDR2 YFSETQ. V was clipped by 0 bases and J by 3 bases, with 13 bases between them. Written as DNA, the CDR3 is TGCGCCAGCAGCTTGGCCGGGGATCTTGATGGAAACACCATATATTTT. The encoded protein is CASSLAGDLDGNTIYF.

This clonotype was counted only a few times. In DNA, the CDR3 is TGTGCCAGCAGTGGGACTTTTCGGGATTCACCCCTCCACTTT. This codes for CASSGTFRDSPLHF. The chain carries TRBV28 and TRBJ1-6, with D tentatively TRBD1 (5 bases). Trimming shortened V by 5 bases and J by 8 bases, and 13 bases separated the two germline ends. The CDR3 spans 14 residues. CDR1 and CDR2 from the germline V gene are MDHEN and SYDVKM.

This CDR3 is CASSLYSSGSTLSTDTQYF. The CDR3 DNA reads as TGTGCCAGCAGCTTATACAGTAGCGGGAGTACACTGAGCACAGATACGCAGTATTTT. The rearrangement links TRBV7-8 to TRBJ2-3; 9 positions match TRBD2. CDR1 is SGHVS and CDR2 is FQNEAQ in the germline V gene. The V segment lost 2 bases and the J segment 0 bases; nucleotides outside the gene matches: 12. This CDR3 spans 19 amino acids.

The CDR3: CASKAQGRRTEAFF. CDR3 coding DNA: TGTGCCAGCAAAGCTCAGGGCCGTCGAACTGAAGCTTTCTTT. The chain employs TRBV7-9 and TRBJ1-1; D is possibly TRBD1 (5 bases). CDR1 and CDR2 from the germline V gene are SEHNR and FQNEAQ (reference sequence). CDR3 size: 14 residues. V lost 7 bases to trimming and J lost 5 bases, with 17 bases between them.

This clonotype has a handful of counts. The chain is built from TRBV27 and TRBJ2-3, with 9 bases matching TRBD1. The trim removed 7 bases at V and 3 bases at J, leaving 8 bases unmatched. The CDR3 runs 15 residues. Germline-derived CDR1 and CDR2 are MNHEY and SMNVEV (reference sequence). The chain's CDR3 is CASTRTGGRTDTQYF. CDR3 bases: TGTGCCAGCACCCGCACAGGGGGCAGGACAGATACGCAGTATTTT.

The V call is TRBV6-1, the J call TRBJ1-5; possibly TRBD1 for D (5 bases). Germline V gene lookup returns CDR1 MNHNS and CDR2 SASEGT. V lost 8 bases and J 10 bases, leaving 24 bases between the germline ends. CDR3 length: 15 amino acids. The CDR3 here is CASSPLGQGIRPQHF. For the CDR3, the DNA is TGTGCCAGCTCTCCATTAGGGCAGGGTATTCGTCCCCAGCATTTT.

This clonotype occurred a few times. The V and J genes are TRBV9 and TRBJ1-1; 7 bases line up with TRBD1. Unmatched junction bases numbered 3, after V lost 3 bases and J lost 1 base. CDR3 length: 14 residues. Looked up from germline, CDR1 is SGDLS and CDR2 is YYNGEE. The CDR3 DNA is TGTGCCAGCAGCGGCCGGGACAGGAACACTGAAGCTTTCTTT. This encodes CASSGRDRNTEAFF.

The rearrangement links TRBV5-1 to TRBJ2-5; D may correspond to TRBD1 or TRBD2 (6 bases each). CDR1 is SGHRS, CDR2 YFSETQ, per germline. V lost 3 bases and J lost 9, with 24 bases in between. The length of the CDR3 is 16 residues. The CDR3 DNA is TGCGCCAGCAGCTCGGAGGGCCCTTCCCGTTCAGGGGCCCAGTACTTC. As protein: CASSSEGPSRSGAQYF.

V and J are TRBV20-1 and TRBJ1-5; D possibly corresponds to TRBD1 (6 bases). This CDR3 comprises 16 residues. From germline, CDR1 is DFQATT and CDR2 SNEGSKA (reference sequence). The germline V and J ends were trimmed by 6 bases and 4 bases, with 22 bases remaining between them. The CDR3 bases are TGCAGTGCCCAATGGCAGGGGCGCGGTTCAAATCAGCCCCAGCATTTT. This codes for CSAQWQGRGSNQPQHF.

Here the CDR3 DNA reads TGTGCCATCAGTGGGTCGAGGACTACTAACTATGGCTACACCTTC. It codes for CAISGSRTTNYGYTF. This chain links TRBV10-3 with TRBJ1-2; no definite D call. The germline gives CDR1 ENHRY, CDR2 SYGVKD. The CDR3 length is 15 residues. The V gene lost 4 bases and the J gene lost 0 bases, with 12 bases spanning the gap.